This TCR beta chain was sequenced in a study of T cells in Graves' hyperthyroidism and ophthalmopathy. Sample collection date corresponds to first hyperthyroidism diagnosis, prior to any ophthalmopathy symptoms. The source material, RNA transcripts, was used to amplify TCR beta CDR3 regions. HTBI primers were the set used in a first-round RT-PCR of the TCR CDR3. MiXCR, applied by TCRdb to the multiplex PCR reads, yields one record per CDR3 protein. The data hold under 750,000 distinct CDR3 sequences, with roughly a sixth observed a single time. The CDR3 is 13 amino acids. Germline V CDR1 and CDR2: SQVTM, ANQGSEA. V lost 4 bases, J lost 7 bases, and 16 bases lay in between.

Sequencing was done on a sample of blood. This chain links TRBV29-1 with TRBJ1-2; D perhaps matches TRBD1 (5 bases). The receptor was isolated from a woman in her forties or fifties with Graves' hyperthyroidism that later progressed to Graves' ophthalmopathy. CDR3 bases: TGCAGCGTTGTAGGGGCCCGGGCGGGTGGCTACACCTTC. Protein sequence: CSVVGARAGGYTF.